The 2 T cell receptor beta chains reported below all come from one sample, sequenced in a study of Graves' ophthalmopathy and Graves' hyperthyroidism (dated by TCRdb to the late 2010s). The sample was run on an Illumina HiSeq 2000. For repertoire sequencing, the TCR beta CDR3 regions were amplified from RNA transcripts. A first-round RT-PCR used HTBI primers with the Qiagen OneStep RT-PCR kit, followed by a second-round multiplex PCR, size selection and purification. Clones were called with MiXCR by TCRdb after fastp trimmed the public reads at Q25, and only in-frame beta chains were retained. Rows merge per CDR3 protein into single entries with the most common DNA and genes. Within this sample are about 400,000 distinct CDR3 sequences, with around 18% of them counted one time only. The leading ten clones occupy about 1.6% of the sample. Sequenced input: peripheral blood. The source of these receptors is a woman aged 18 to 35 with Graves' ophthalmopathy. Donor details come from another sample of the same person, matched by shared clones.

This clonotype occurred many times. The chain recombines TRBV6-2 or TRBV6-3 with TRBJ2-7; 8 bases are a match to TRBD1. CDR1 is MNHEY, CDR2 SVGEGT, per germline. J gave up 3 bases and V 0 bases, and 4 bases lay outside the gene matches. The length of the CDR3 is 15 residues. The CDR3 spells CASSYSGQAYYEQYF. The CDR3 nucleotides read TGTGCCAGCAGTTACTCGGGACAGGCATACTACGAGCAGTACTTC.

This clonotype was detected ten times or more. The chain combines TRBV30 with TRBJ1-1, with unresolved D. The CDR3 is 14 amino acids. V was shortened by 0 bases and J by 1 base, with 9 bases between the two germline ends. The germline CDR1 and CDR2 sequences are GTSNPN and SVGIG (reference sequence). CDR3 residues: CAWSVDPGNTEAFF. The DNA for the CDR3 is TGTGCCTGGAGTGTAGATCCAGGGAACACTGAAGCTTTCTTT.